This TCR beta chain is from a study of regulatory T cells in long-lasting Graves disease. This clonotype was found a few times. The time point is: persistent/refractory GD, antithyroid drugs over 5 years with positive TRAb. The TCR library used RNA extracted from PBMCs. The TCR beta library used iRepertoire HTBI primers with Arm-PCR amplification of CDR3. TCRdb used MiXCR to reprocess the multiplex PCR reads, holding one entry per CDR3 protein. The sample shows roughly 450,000 distinct CDR3 sequences, about 20% of them seen only once. This CDR3 contains 14 residues. J gave up 6 bases and V 8 bases, and 11 bases lay outside the gene matches. The V gene's germline CDR1 is LGHDT and CDR2 YNNKEL (reference sequence).

This TCR derives from a female donor with Graves disease. V usage is TRBV3-1 and J usage is TRBJ2-7; 9 nucleotides line up with TRBD2. The input for sequencing was peripheral blood mononuclear cells (PBMCs), taken when the disease was refractory, from a patient treated with antithyroid drugs. The CDR3 bases are TGTGCCAGCGGGGCGGGAGGGCCTTCATCCGAGCAGTACTTC. This sequence encodes CASGAGGPSSEQYF.